This TCR beta chain was recorded in a study of blood T cell repertoires in COVID-19. Study background: The United States, Italy and Spain supplied acute and convalescent COVID-19 samples. PBMCs, B-cell-depleted T cells, or T cells were the source of the cDNA or gDNA that made up the material.

Per the original methods: The authors estimated nucleated cell counts from reference gene primer amplification. Sequencing used immunoSEQ multiplex PCR; TCRdb keeps in-frame clones, though not all of them. The D gene and trimming were derived from the DNA, and the V and J assignments and clone size from that table. Of roughly 110,000 clones in the sample, 75% to 95% were seen once. With V trimmed by 4 bases and J by 0 bases, 4 bases remained unmatched. The CDR3 covers 16 residues. Germline V CDR1 and CDR2: LNHDA, SQIVND (reference sequence). This clonotype originated in a woman aged 25 to 39 with acute or convalescent COVID-19. The chain combines TRBV19 with TRBJ2-3, with TRBD2 identical over 10 bases. The source material was peripheral blood. The CDR3: CASSTETSGSTDTQYF. The CDR3 DNA sequence: TGTGCCAGTAGTACCGAGACTAGCGGGAGCACAGATACGCAGTATTTT. Full variable domain (outside the CDR3, taken from reference TRBV19 and TRBJ2-3): DGGITQSPKYLFRKEGQNVTLSCEQNLNHDAMYWYRQDPGQGLRLIYYSQIVNDFQKGDIAEGYSVSREKKESFPLTVTSAQKNPTAFYLCASSTETSGSTDTQYFGPGTRLTVL.